Listed below are T cell receptor beta chains from one sample, sequenced in a study of blood T cell repertoires in COVID-19. Sequencing used immunoSEQ multiplex PCR; TCRdb keeps in-frame clones, though not all of them. This table holds 350,000 to 450,000 clones, around 92% found once. Sequenced input: PBMCs or T cells enriched from blood (not recorded which). The receptor source for this set is a young woman who had recovered from COVID-19. Both conserved end residues are part of each CDR3. A D gene is named only where the DNA matches it firmly. Clone size is stated in some rows and not others, as once, few, many or a class when expanded.

TRBJ1-6	-	TRBV19	-	TGTGCCAGTAGTATCGTCCCTCAGTCGAATTCACCCCTCCACTTT	CASSIVPQSNSPLHF
TRBJ2-1	TRBD2	TRBV19	-	TGTGCCAGTAGCCTCGGACTAGCGGGAGAATTGGCTATTGAGCAGTTCTTC	CASSLGLAGELAIEQFF
TRBJ2-1	TRBD2	TRBV27	-	TGTGCCAGCAGTTTGATAGCTAGCGGACACAATGAGCAGTTCTTC	CASSLIASGHNEQFF
TRBJ1-2	TRBD1	TRBV6-5	-	TGTGCCAGCAGTTACTCGGACAGGGCGAGGGGCGGCTACACCTTC	CASSYSDRARGGYTF
TRBJ2-7	-	TRBV3-1/TRBV3-2	-	TGTGCCATTTCTCGGGGGGCAAGCTCCTACGAGCAGTACTTC	CAISRGASSYEQYF
TRBJ1-3	TRBD1	TRBV2	-	TGTGCCAGCAGGGGGGCCTGGACAGGAATTATCTCTGGAAACACCATATATTTT	CASRGAWTGIISGNTIYF
TRBJ2-1	TRBD2	TRBV28	few	TGTGCCAGCGGAACTAGCGGCTCCTACAATGAGCAGTTCTTC	CASGTSGSYNEQFF
TRBJ2-1	-	TRBV9	once	TGTGCCAGCAGCGACGGGGACAAACACAATGAGCAGTTCTTC	CASSDGDKHNEQFF
TRBJ2-5	TRBD1	TRBV4-1	-	TGCGCCAGCAGCCAGACCCTATGGGAACAGGGGGAGCTGCAAGAGACCCAGTACTTC	CASSQTLWEQGELQETQYF
TRBJ2-7	TRBD1	TRBV7-9	-	TGTGCCAGCAGCGTCCGTACAGGGGACGTTGTCGAGCAGTACTTC	CASSVRTGDVVEQYF
TRBJ1-2	-	TRBV30	-	TGTGCCTGGAGTCAAGTCAGGGACTATGGCTACACCTTC	CAWSQVRDYGYTF
TRBJ2-2	TRBD1	TRBV18	-	TGTGCCAGCTCACCACGGGGGATGGGACAGCTCTCGAACACCGGGGAGCTGTTTTTT	CASSPRGMGQLSNTGELFF
TRBJ1-2	-	TRBV5-1	-	TGCGCCAGCAGCTTACAGGATGTGGATGGCTACACCTTC	CASSLQDVDGYTF
TRBJ2-5	TRBD1	TRBV5-1	-	TGCGCCAGCAGCCCGGCAGGGGGAATCCAAGAGACCCAGTACTTC	CASSPAGGIQETQYF
TRBJ1-5	-	TRBV2	-	TGTGCCAGCAACCGTCATGGCTTTAATAGCAATCAGCCCCAGCATTTT	CASNRHGFNSNQPQHF
TRBJ2-3	TRBD2	TRBV3-1/TRBV3-2	-	TGTGCCAGCAGCCAATTCACTAGCGGGAGCTACACAGATACGCAGTATTTT	CASSQFTSGSYTDTQYF
TRBJ2-1	TRBD2	TRBV12-5	-	TGTGCTAGTGGATTATGGACTAGTTTTAATGAGCAGTTCTTC	CASGLWTSFNEQFF
TRBJ1-2	TRBD1	TRBV12-3/TRBV12-4	-	TGTGCCAGCAGCGACAGGGGTAGCTACACCTTC	CASSDRGSYTF
TRBJ1-1	-	TRBV7-7	-	TGTGCTAGCAGCCGGACAGCGAACACTGAAGCTTTCTTT	CASSRTANTEAFF
TRBJ2-7	-	TRBV5-5	-	TGTGCCAGCAGCTTGGGGCGGGGCAGGAGCTCCTACGAGCAGTACTTC	CASSLGRGRSSYEQYF
TRBJ2-7	-	TRBV11-2	once	TGTGCCAGCAGCTTAGTCCTGGAGCAGTACTTC	CASSLVLEQYF
TRBJ1-1	-	TRBV5-1	few	TGCGCCAGCAGCTTGGACAGCCCCGGATTGAACACTGAAGCTTTCTTT	CASSLDSPGLNTEAFF
TRBJ2-3	TRBD2	TRBV7-2	-	TGTGCCAGCAGCTTACGAGGACTAGCGGGGAGTAGCACAGATACGCAGTATTTT	CASSLRGLAGSSTDTQYF
TRBJ1-1	TRBD1	TRBV20-1	-	TGCAGTGCTAGTAACAGGGGGAACACTGAAGCTTTCTTT	CSASNRGNTEAFF
TRBJ1-5	TRBD1	TRBV3-1/TRBV3-2	-	TGTGCCAGCAGCAGCAGACAGGGTAGTCAGCCCCAGCATTTT	CASSSRQGSQPQHF
TRBJ2-1	-	TRBV5-4	-	TGTGCCAGCAGCTTGGGAGGGAATGAGCAGTTCTTC	CASSLGGNEQFF
TRBJ2-7	-	TRBV6-2/TRBV6-3	-	TGTGCCAGCAGTTACGCGGTTACCTACGAGCAGTACTTC	CASSYAVTYEQYF
TRBJ2-7	TRBD2	TRBV5-1	-	TGCGCCAGCAGCTTGGGTCCTAGCGGGAGGGGGTACGAGCAGTACTTC	CASSLGPSGRGYEQYF
TRBJ2-7	-	TRBV15	-	TGTGCCACCAGCAGAGACGGAGGGGGGGCAGGCTACGAGCAGTACTTC	CATSRDGGGAGYEQYF
TRBJ1-6	-	TRBV3-1/TRBV3-2	-	TGTGCCAGCAGAGGCTTCGGGAGCTCCTATAATTCACCCCTCCACTTT	CASRGFGSSYNSPLHF
TRBJ1-5	-	TRBV27	-	TGTGCCAGCAGCCTAATCGGCAATCAGCCCCAGCATTTT	CASSLIGNQPQHF
TRBJ2-7	-	TRBV29-1	-	TGCAGCGTTGTACCCTTTGGTAGCTCCTACGAGCAGTACTTC	CSVVPFGSSYEQYF
TRBJ2-1	TRBD1	TRBV9	once	TGTGCCAGCAGCGCCCGGGACAGGGCCATTAGTGAGCAGTTCTTC	CASSARDRAISEQFF
TRBJ2-7	TRBD1	TRBV9	-	TGTGCCAGCAGCGATGGGACAGGGCGCTACGAGCAGTACTTC	CASSDGTGRYEQYF
TRBJ2-5	TRBD1	TRBV30	few	TGTGCCTGGAGTTCGACAGGGGGTCAAGAGACCCAGTACTTC	CAWSSTGGQETQYF
TRBJ1-5	TRBD1	TRBV6-6	-	TGTGCCAGCAGTCCTAACCGCCGGGACAGGGGGAATCAGCCCCAGCATTTT	CASSPNRRDRGNQPQHF